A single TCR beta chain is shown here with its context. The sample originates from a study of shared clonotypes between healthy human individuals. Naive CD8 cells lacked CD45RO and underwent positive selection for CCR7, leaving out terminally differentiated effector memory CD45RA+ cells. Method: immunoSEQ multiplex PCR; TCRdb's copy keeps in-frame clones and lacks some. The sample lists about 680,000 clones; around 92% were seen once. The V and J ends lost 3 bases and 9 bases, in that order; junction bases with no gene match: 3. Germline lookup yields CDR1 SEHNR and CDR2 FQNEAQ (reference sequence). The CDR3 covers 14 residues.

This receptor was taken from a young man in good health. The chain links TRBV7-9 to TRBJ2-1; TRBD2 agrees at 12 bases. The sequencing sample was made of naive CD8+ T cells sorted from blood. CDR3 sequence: CASSFKLAGGEQFF. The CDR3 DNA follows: TGTGCCAGCAGCTTCAAACTAGCGGGAGGTGAGCAGTTCTTC.